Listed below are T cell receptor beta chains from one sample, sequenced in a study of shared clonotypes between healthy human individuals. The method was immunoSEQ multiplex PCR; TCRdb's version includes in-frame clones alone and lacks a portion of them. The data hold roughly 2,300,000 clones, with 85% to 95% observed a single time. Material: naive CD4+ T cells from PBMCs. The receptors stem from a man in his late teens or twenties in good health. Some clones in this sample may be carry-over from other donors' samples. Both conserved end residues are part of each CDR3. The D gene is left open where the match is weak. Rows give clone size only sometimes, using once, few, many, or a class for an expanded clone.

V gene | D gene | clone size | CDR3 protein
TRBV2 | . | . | CASNSEKYNEQFF
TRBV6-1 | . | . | CASSEARGRTEAFF
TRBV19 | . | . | CASRPPGYSGANVLTF
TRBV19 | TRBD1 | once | CASSVTGTRNQPQHF
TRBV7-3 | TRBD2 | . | CASSGASGYSTDTQYF
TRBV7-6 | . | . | CASSLVGQSSGNTIYF
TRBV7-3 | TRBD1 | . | CASSLEQGAANEKLFF
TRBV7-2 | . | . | CASSSWAQTEAFF
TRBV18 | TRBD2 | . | CASSFGLAGAGELFF
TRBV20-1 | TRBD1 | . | CSATGDDGYTF
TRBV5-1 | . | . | CASSLEPRATYEQYF
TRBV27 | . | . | CASSSLPGRTVF
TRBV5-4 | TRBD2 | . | CASSLAPLAGAHEQFF
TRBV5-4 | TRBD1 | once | CASSAGTGSSNYGYTF
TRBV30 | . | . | CAWSIGGETQYF
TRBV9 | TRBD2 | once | CASSARTSGRGETQYF
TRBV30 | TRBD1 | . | CAWRETGQGQSEQYF
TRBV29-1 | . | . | CSVGTLGGTEAFF
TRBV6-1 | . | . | CASSDGVGLYEQYF
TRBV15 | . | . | CATSRDPGADTQYF
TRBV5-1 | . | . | CASSGDGGRTEAFF
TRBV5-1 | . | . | CASSSGGVYYGYTF